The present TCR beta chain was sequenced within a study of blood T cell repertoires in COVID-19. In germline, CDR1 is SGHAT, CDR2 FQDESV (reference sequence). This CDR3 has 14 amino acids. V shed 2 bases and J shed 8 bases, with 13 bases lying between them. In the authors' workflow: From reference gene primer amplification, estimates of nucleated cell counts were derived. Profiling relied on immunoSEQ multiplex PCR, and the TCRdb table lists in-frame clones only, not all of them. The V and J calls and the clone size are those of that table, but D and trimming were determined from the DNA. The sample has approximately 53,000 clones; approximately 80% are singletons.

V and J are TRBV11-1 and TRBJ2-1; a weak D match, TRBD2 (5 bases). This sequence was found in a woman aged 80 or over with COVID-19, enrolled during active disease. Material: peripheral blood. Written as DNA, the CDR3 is TGTGCCAGCAGCTTACTAGCCCCCAGGTATGAGCAGTTCTTC. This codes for CASSLLAPRYEQFF.